This TCR beta chain was observed in a study of early T cells in non-severe SARS-CoV-2 infection. Turning to the study itself: The sequenced material was bulk RNA from unsorted whole blood, and its chains were unpaired.

The CDR3 spans 13 residues. The germline CDR1 and CDR2 sequences are MNHEY and SMNVEV (reference sequence). Trimming pared 4 bases from V and 8 bases from J, leaving 15 bases between. A single record per CDR3 protein comes from TCRdb applying MiXCR to the 5' RACE reads. The sample yields 25,000 to 35,000 distinct CDR3 sequences, 6% to 7% seen once. This clonotype has ten or more counts. The gene calls are TRBV27 and TRBJ2-7, with D possibly matching TRBD2 (6 bases). The TCR comes from an adult who was a healthcare worker with PCR-confirmed SARS-CoV-2 infection or an uninfected control (not recorded which). Material for sequencing was whole blood. CDR3 protein: CASSYGSGGKQYF. The DNA of the CDR3 is TGTGCCAGCAGTTACGGGAGTGGGGGGAAGCAGTACTTC.